These 25 T cell receptor beta chains were sequenced from one sample in a study of blood T cell repertoires in COVID-19. Measured with immunoSEQ multiplex PCR; TCRdb has only the in-frame clones, and not every one. The top ten hold more than 1.4% of the sample, which has some 190,000 clones, 85% to 90% seen once. Sequenced: peripheral blood. The source is a man younger than 35 with active or convalescent COVID-19.

This chain links TRBV7-9 with TRBJ1-1, with D maybe TRBD1 (5 bases). V was pared by 1 base and J by 7 bases, with 16 bases between. The CDR3 extends over 15 amino acids. The germline V gene has CDR1 SEHNR and CDR2 FQNEAQ (reference sequence). The CDR3 coding sequence is TGTGCCAGCAGCTTAGGGGGAACAGGATACTTTGAAGCTTTCTTT. This encodes CASSLGGTGYFEAFF.

The chain joins TRBV19 to TRBJ1-2, with D possibly TRBD1 on 6 matching bases. Trimming stripped 6 bases from V and 2 bases from J, with 10 bases between. The germline V gene has CDR1 LNHDA and CDR2 SQIVND (reference sequence). The CDR3 runs to 13 residues. The CDR3 sequence is CASRRGQNYGYTF. The CDR3 DNA is TGTGCCAGTAGAAGGGGACAAAACTATGGCTACACCTTC.

J is TRBJ1-5 and V is TRBV24-1; D may be TRBD1 (6 bases). Germline CDR1 and CDR2: KGHDR and SFDVKD. V shed 5 bases and J shed 16 bases, with 20 bases lying between them. CDR3 length: 13 amino acids. The CDR3: CATSVQGPPNLHF. In DNA, the CDR3 is TGTGCCACCAGTGTCCAGGGGCCGCCTAATTTACATTTT.

V usage is TRBV28 and J usage is TRBJ1-3; no clear D gene. This CDR3 region has 17 residues. The V gene's germline CDR1 is MDHEN and CDR2 SYDVKM. Trimming pared 4 bases from V and 5 bases from J, leaving 21 bases between. The CDR3 region has the DNA TGTGCCAGCAGTTCCATTCCTTTCGGGAGCTCGAGAAACACCATATATTTT. This sequence encodes CASSSIPFGSSRNTIYF. Drawing the rest from reference TRBV28 and TRBJ1-3, the complete variable domain is DVKVTQSSRYLVKRTGEKVFLECVQDMDHENMFWYRQDPGLGLRLIYFSYDVKMKEKGDIPEGYSVSREKKERFSLILESASTNQTSMYLCASSSIPFGSSRNTIYFGEGSWLTVV.

CDR3 bases: TGTGCCAGTTGGAGGATAGCGGGAGTGTTGGTGGTTACAGATACGCAGTATTTT. Its translation: CASWRIAGVLVVTDTQYF. J is TRBJ2-3 and V is TRBV19; 9 bases map to TRBD2. The CDR3 is 18 residues long. Looked up from germline, CDR1 is LNHDA and CDR2 is SQIVND (reference sequence). Trimming removed 8 bases from V and 3 bases from J; junction bases left unmatched: 18.

The rearrangement joins TRBV9 to TRBJ1-2; 11 bases map to TRBD1. The CDR3 totals 16 residues. Per germline, CDR1 SGDLS and CDR2 YYNGEE. Trimming at V came to 4 bases and at J to 7 bases, leaving 12 bases not matched to a gene. The CDR3 spells CASSPRWTGGLGGYTF. In nucleotides, the CDR3 is TGTGCCAGCAGCCCCCGATGGACAGGGGGCCTCGGTGGCTACACCTTC.

J is TRBJ2-7 and V is TRBV28; D is ambiguous. V gave up 5 bases and J gave up 2 bases, with 13 bases separating them. The CDR3 covers 14 residues. CDR1 and CDR2 (germline): MDHEN, SYDVKM. CDR3 nucleotides: TGTGCCAGCAGTCCGCCGTGGGCCCCCTACGAGCAGTACTTC. Encoded protein: CASSPPWAPYEQYF.

The chain recombines TRBV3-1 (or the pseudogene TRBV3-2) with TRBJ1-3, with no clear D. V was clipped by 1 base and J by 4 bases, with 5 bases between them. The CDR3 covers 13 residues. CDR1 and CDR2 from the germline V gene are LGHDT and YNNKEL (reference sequence). DNA of the CDR3: TGTGCCAGCAGCCAAGTTTCGGGAAACACCATATATTTT. Protein sequence: CASSQVSGNTIYF.

CDR3 sequence: CASSEGQGASYKPQHF. In DNA form, the CDR3 reads TGTGCCAGCAGTGAAGGACAGGGGGCCAGCTATAAGCCCCAGCATTTT. The V call is TRBV2, the J call TRBJ1-5, with 10 bases lining up with TRBD1. Trimming cost V 1 base and J 8 bases; bases outside gene matches: 8. The CDR3 sequence is 16 residues long. Germline V gene data show CDR1 as SNHLY and CDR2 as FYNNEI.

The rearrangement uses TRBV2 and TRBJ2-1, with D possibly TRBD2 on 6 matching bases. Germline V lookup: CDR1 SNHLY, CDR2 FYNNEI. Trimming pared 7 bases from V and 0 bases from J, leaving 10 bases between. The CDR3 covers 14 residues. The CDR3 sequence is CASMAGSSYNEQFF. The CDR3 coding sequence is TGTGCCAGCATGGCGGGGAGCTCCTACAATGAGCAGTTCTTC.

J is TRBJ2-7 and V is TRBV14; 7 bases are a match to TRBD1. Germline V gene sequence: CDR1 SGHDN, CDR2 FVKESK. The CDR3 is 18 residues long. Trimming removed 4 bases from V and 4 bases from J; junction bases left unmatched: 19. The CDR3 coding sequence is TGTGCCAGCAGCCCGAGTGGCCTTGGGACAGCTATTATGTACGAGCAGTACTTC. Its translation: CASSPSGLGTAIMYEQYF.

The V gene is TRBV28, the J gene TRBJ2-7; D not resolved. Per germline, CDR1 MDHEN and CDR2 SYDVKM. Between the trimmed V and J ends, which lost 3 bases and 0 bases, there was a span of 18 bases. The CDR3 loop spans 17 amino acids. The CDR3 DNA follows: TGTGCCAGCAGTTTCCCCTACGCTCCCGCAGGCTCCTACGAGCAGTACTTC. This encodes CASSFPYAPAGSYEQYF.

This clone was detected only once. V and J are TRBV5-1 and TRBJ2-4, with a tentative D call TRBD2 (5 bases). The germline V gene has CDR1 SGHRS and CDR2 YFSETQ. The CDR3 has 21 residues. Trimming removed 4 bases from V and 1 base from J, with 30 bases in between. CDR3 in amino acids: CASSLPTQPSREPRAKNIQYF. The CDR3 nucleotides read TGCGCCAGCAGCCTCCCAACACAGCCGTCTCGGGAACCTAGGGCCAAAAACATTCAGTACTTC.

The chain uses TRBV10-3 and TRBJ2-7; no definite D call. Between the trimmed V and J ends, which lost 5 bases and 2 bases, there was a span of 7 bases. Germline V gene lookup returns CDR1 ENHRY and CDR2 SYGVKD. This CDR3 has 12 residues. CDR3 loop: CAISSLTYEQYF. The CDR3, as DNA: TGTGCCATCAGTTCTCTTACCTACGAGCAGTACTTC.

This clone came up once. The V gene is TRBV3-1 (or the pseudogene TRBV3-2), the J gene TRBJ1-2; 10 bases match TRBD1. CDR1 is LGHDT and CDR2 is YNNKEL in the germline V gene (reference sequence). The CDR3 totals 15 residues. The V segment lost 4 bases and the J segment 3 bases; nucleotides outside the gene matches: 5. CDR3 DNA: TGTGCCAGCAGCCCCCGACAGGGGGCGCACTATGGCTACACCTTC. It translates to CASSPRQGAHYGYTF.

This rearrangement joins TRBV5-4 to TRBJ2-2; TRBD2 matches at 10 bases. The germline CDR1 and CDR2 sequences are SGHNT and YYREEE (reference sequence). V lost 2 bases and J lost 3; bases outside the gene matches: 4. The CDR3 loop spans 16 amino acids. CDR3 protein: CASSLLAGPYTGELFF. CDR3 nucleotides: TGTGCCAGCAGCTTACTAGCGGGACCTTACACCGGGGAGCTGTTTTTT.

V is TRBV9 and J is TRBJ2-1; the match to TRBD2 covers 7 bases. Trimming at V came to 3 bases and at J to 0 bases, leaving 12 bases not matched to a gene. CDR3 length: 18 residues. The germline gives CDR1 SGDLS, CDR2 YYNGEE. The CDR3 region has the DNA TGTGCCAGCAGCGGCCCCCAGACTAGCCTTACCTCCTACAATGAGCAGTTCTTC. Amino acid sequence: CASSGPQTSLTSYNEQFF.

The V call is TRBV6-2 or TRBV6-3, the J call TRBJ1-2, with D possibly TRBD1 on 6 matching bases. Germline V gene sequence: CDR1 MNHEY, CDR2 SVGEGT. The germline V and J ends were trimmed by 1 base and 10 bases, with 16 bases remaining between them. This CDR3 has 14 residues. The CDR3 sequence is CASSYWSGDGHYTF. The DNA for the CDR3 is TGTGCCAGCAGTTACTGGTCAGGGGACGGCCACTACACCTTC.

The rearrangement links TRBV12-5 to TRBJ1-2; D is uncertain. The germline V gene encodes CDR1 LGHNT and CDR2 FRNRAP. Trimming removed 7 bases at V and 4 bases at J, with 10 bases between. The CDR3 sequence is 12 residues long. The CDR3, as DNA: TGTGCTAGTGTCGGGGAGGGCTATGGCTACACCTTC. Its translation: CASVGEGYGYTF.

The chain has TRBV24-1 and TRBJ1-5; maybe TRBD1 (6 bases). Trimming removed 4 bases from V and 0 bases from J, with 9 bases in between. The CDR3 is made up of 15 amino acids. Germline V gene data show CDR1 as KGHDR and CDR2 as SFDVKD. CDR3 in amino acids: CATSDGQTSNQPQHF. The CDR3 region has the DNA TGTGCCACCAGTGACGGACAGACTAGCAATCAGCCCCAGCATTTT.

The V gene is TRBV27, the J gene TRBJ1-2; 12 bases match TRBD1. CDR1 and CDR2 (germline): MNHEY, SMNVEV (reference sequence). The CDR3 runs 17 residues. Losses at the gene ends were 4 bases for V and 0 bases for J; bases not matched to a gene: 6. The CDR3 reads CASSWGTGGAANYGYTF. The CDR3 DNA reads TGTGCCAGCAGTTGGGGGACAGGGGGCGCCGCTAACTATGGCTACACCTTC.

This clone was seen only once. The chain uses TRBV18 and TRBJ1-3; possibly TRBD1 for D (6 bases). Germline loops: CDR1 KGHSH, CDR2 LQKENI. The V gene lost 1 base and the J gene lost 2 bases, with 12 bases spanning the gap. CDR3 length: 16 residues. The CDR3 sequence: CASSPQAQGAGNTIYF. Here the CDR3 DNA reads TGTGCCAGCTCACCACAGGCACAGGGAGCTGGAAACACCATATATTTT.

V gene TRBV14 combines with J gene TRBJ2-1; tentatively, D is TRBD1 (6 bases). Germline CDR1 SGHDN, CDR2 FVKESK. Trimming removed 4 bases at V and 8 bases at J, with 12 bases between. This CDR3 comprises 13 residues. CDR3 bases: TGTGCCAGCAGCCCGCGACAGGTTGATGAGCAGTTCTTC. Its protein product is CASSPRQVDEQFF.

V is TRBV30 and J is TRBJ2-2; 9 positions agree with TRBD2. The trim removed 1 base at V and 5 bases at J, leaving 5 bases unmatched. Germline CDR1 and CDR2: GTSNPN and SVGIG (reference sequence). This CDR3 region has 15 residues. The CDR3 protein is CAWSAIAGVTGELFF. Written as DNA, the CDR3 is TGTGCCTGGAGTGCGATAGCGGGAGTAACCGGGGAGCTGTTTTTT.

This clone was counted a few times. V gene TRBV5-1 combines with J gene TRBJ1-6; 7 bases align to TRBD1. The CDR3 consists of 17 residues. Germline lookup yields CDR1 SGHRS and CDR2 YFSETQ. J gave up 6 bases and V 2 bases, and 11 bases lay outside the gene matches. The CDR3: CASSLKTGVSFNSPLHF. As DNA, the CDR3 is TGCGCCAGCAGCTTAAAAACAGGGGTGTCGTTTAATTCACCCCTCCACTTT. The complete variable domain, with remaining parts taken from reference TRBV5-1 and TRBJ1-6, reads KAGVTQTPRYLIKTRGQQVTLSCSPISGHRSVSWYQQTPGQGLQFLFEYFSETQRNKGNFPGRFSGRQFSNSRSEMNVSTLELGDSALYLCASSLKTGVSFNSPLHFGNGTRLTVT.